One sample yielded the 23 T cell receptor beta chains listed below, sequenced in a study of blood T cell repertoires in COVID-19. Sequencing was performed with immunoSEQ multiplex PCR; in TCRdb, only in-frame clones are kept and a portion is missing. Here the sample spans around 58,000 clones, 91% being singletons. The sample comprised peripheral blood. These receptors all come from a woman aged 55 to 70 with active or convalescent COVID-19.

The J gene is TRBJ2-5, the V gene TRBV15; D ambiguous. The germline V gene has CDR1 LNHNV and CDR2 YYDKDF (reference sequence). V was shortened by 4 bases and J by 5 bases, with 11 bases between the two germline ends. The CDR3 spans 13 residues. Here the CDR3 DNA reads TGTGCCACCAGCACACTCCTCTCGGAGACCCAGTACTTC. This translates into CATSTLLSETQYF. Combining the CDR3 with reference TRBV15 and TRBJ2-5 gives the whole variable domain DAMVIQNPRYQVTQFGKPVTLSCSQTLNHNVMYWYQQKSSQAPKLLFHYYDKDFNNEADTPDNFQSRRPNTSFCFLDIRSPGLGDTAMYLCATSTLLSETQYFGPGTRLLVL.

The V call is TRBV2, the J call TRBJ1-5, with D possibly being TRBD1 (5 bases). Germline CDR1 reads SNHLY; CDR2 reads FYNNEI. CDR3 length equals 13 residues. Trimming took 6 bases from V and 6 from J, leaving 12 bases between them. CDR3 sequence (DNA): TGTGCCAGCAGGAATGGGGGAGGTCAGCCCCAGCATTTT. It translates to CASRNGGGQPQHF.

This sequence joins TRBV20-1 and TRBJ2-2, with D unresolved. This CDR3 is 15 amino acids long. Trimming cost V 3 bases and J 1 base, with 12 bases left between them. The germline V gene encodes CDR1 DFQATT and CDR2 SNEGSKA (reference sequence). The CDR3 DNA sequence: TGCAGTGCTAGTTACGCGCCACGGAACACCGGGGAGCTGTTTTTT. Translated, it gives CSASYAPRNTGELFF.

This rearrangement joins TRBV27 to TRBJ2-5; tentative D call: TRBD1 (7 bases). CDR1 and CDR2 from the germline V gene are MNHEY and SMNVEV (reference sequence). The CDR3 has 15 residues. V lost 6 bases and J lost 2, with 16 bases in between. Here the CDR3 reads CASSSLSGGQETQYF. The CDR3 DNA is TGTGCCAGCAGCTCCCTTTCAGGGGGGCAAGAGACCCAGTACTTC.

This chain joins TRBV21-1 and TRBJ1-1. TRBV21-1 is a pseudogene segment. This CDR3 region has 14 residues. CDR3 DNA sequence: TGTGCCAGCAGCACCCGGGACTCGAACACTGAAGCTTTCTTT. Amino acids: CASSTRDSNTEAFF.

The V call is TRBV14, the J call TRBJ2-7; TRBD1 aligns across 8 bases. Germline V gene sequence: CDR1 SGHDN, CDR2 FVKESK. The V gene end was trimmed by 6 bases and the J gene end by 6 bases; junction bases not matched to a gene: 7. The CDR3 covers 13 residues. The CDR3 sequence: CASSFGQGGEQYF. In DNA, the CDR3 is TGTGCCAGCAGTTTTGGACAGGGAGGCGAGCAGTACTTC.

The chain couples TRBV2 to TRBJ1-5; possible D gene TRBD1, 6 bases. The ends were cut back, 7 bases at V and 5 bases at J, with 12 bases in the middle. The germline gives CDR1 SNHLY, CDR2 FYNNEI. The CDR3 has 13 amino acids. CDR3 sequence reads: CASTRGGDQPQHF. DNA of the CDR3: TGTGCCAGCACGAGGGGGGGGGATCAGCCCCAGCATTTT.

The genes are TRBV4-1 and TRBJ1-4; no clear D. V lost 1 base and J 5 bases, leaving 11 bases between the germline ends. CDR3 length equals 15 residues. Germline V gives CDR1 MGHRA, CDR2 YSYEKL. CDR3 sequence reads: CASSQARAQNEKLFF. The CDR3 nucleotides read TGCGCCAGCAGCCAAGCGAGGGCACAAAATGAAAAACTGTTTTTT.

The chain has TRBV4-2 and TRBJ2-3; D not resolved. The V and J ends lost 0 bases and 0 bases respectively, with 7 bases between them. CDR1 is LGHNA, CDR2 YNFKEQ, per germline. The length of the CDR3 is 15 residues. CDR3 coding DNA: TGTGCCAGCAGCCAAGATACGGTGAGCACAGATACGCAGTATTTT. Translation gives CASSQDTVSTDTQYF.

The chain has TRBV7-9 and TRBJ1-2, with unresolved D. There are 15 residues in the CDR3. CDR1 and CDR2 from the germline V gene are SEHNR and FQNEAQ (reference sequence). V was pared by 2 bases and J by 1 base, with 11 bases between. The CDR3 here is CASSLFPGSNYGYTF. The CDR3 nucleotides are TGTGCCAGCAGCTTATTTCCCGGGAGTAACTATGGCTACACCTTC. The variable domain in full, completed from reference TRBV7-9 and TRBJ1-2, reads DTGVSQNPRHKITKRGQNVTFRCDPISEHNRLYWYRQTLGQGPEFLTYFQNEAQLEKSRLLSDRFSAERPKGSFSTLEIQRTEQGDSAMYLCASSLFPGSNYGYTFGSGTRLTVV.

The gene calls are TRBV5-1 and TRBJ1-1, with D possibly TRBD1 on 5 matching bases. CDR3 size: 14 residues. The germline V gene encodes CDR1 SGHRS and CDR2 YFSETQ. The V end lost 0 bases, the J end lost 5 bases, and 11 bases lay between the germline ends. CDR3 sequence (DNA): TGCGCCAGCAGCTTGGAGGGGCCGATGACTGAAGCTTTCTTT. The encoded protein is CASSLEGPMTEAFF.

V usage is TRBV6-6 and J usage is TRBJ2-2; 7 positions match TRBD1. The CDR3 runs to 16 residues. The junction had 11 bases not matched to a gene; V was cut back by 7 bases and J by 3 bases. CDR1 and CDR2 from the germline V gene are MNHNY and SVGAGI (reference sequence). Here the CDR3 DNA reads TGTGCCAGCACCCACAGCAGGACAGGAGACACCGGGGAGCTGTTTTTT. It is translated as CASTHSRTGDTGELFF.

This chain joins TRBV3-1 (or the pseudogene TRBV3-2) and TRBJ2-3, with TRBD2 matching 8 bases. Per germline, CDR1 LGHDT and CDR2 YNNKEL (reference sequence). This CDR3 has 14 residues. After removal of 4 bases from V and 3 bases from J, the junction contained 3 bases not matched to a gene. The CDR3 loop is CASSLASGTDTQYF. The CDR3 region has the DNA TGTGCCAGCAGCCTCGCTAGCGGGACAGATACGCAGTATTTT.

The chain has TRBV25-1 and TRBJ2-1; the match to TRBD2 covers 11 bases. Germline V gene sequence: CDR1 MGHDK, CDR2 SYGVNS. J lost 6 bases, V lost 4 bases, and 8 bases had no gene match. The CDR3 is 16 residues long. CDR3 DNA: TGTGCCAGCAGTGGTCCCTCGGGACTAGCGGTCAATGAGCAGTTCTTC. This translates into CASSGPSGLAVNEQFF.

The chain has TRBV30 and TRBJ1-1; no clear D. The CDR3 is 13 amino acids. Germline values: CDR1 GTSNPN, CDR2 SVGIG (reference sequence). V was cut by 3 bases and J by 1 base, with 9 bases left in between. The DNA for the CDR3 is TGTGCCTGGAGCAGGTTTCAGAACACTGAAGCTTTCTTT. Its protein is CAWSRFQNTEAFF.

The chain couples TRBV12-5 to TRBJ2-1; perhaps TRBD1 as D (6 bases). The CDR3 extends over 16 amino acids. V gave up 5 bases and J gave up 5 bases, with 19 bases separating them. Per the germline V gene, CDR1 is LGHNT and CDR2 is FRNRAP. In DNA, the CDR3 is TGTGCTAGTGGTCCCCTAGTGACAGGACCTCACAATGAGCAGTTCTTC. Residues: CASGPLVTGPHNEQFF.

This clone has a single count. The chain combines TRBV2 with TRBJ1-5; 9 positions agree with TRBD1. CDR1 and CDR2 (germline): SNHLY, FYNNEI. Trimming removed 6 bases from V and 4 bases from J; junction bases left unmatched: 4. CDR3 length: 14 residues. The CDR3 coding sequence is TGTGCCAGCAGGGACAGGGGCCCAAATCAGCCCCAGCATTTT. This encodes CASRDRGPNQPQHF. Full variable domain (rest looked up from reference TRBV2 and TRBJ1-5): EPEVTQTPSHQVTQMGQEVILRCVPISNHLYFYWYRQILGQKVEFLVSFYNNEISEKSEIFDDQFSVERPDGSNFTLKIRSTKLEDSAMYFCASRDRGPNQPQHFGDGTRLSIL.

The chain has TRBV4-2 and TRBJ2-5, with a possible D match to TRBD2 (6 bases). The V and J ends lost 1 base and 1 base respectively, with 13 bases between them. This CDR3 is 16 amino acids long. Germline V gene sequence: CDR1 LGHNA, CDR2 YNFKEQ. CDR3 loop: CASSQGSGDAQETQYF. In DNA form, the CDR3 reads TGTGCCAGCAGCCAAGGTAGCGGCGACGCCCAAGAGACCCAGTACTTC.

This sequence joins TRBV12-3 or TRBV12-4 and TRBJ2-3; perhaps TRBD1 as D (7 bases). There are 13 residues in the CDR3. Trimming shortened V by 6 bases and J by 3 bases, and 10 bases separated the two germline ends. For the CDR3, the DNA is TGTGCCAGCAGGACAGGGAGGACAGATACGCAGTATTTT. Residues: CASRTGRTDTQYF.

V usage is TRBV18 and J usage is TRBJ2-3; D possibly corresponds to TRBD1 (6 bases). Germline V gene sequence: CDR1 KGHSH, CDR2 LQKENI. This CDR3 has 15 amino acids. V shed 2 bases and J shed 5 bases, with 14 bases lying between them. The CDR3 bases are TGTGCCAGCTCACCATTGTCAGGGGCGGGAGATACGCAGTATTTT. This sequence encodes CASSPLSGAGDTQYF.

CDR3 sequence: CASSLSRVLVGNTIYF. CDR3 sequence (DNA): TGTGCCAGCAGTTTGTCCAGGGTATTGGTAGGAAACACCATATATTTT. The rearrangement joins TRBV27 to TRBJ1-3; tentatively, D is TRBD1 (5 bases). V was cut by 3 bases and J by 4 bases, with 16 bases left in between. The germline CDR1 and CDR2 sequences are MNHEY and SMNVEV (reference sequence). This CDR3 comprises 16 residues.

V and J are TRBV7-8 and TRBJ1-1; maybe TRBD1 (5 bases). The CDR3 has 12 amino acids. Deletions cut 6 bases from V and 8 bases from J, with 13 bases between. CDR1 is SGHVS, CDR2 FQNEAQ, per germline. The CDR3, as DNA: TGTGCCAGCAGTATTGGACACAGAGAAGCTTTCTTT. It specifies CASSIGHREAFF.

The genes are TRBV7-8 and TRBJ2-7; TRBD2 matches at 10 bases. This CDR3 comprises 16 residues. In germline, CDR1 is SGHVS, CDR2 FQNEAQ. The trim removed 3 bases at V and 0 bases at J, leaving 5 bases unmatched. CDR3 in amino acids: CASSFTSGVISYEQYF. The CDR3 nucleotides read TGTGCCAGCAGCTTCACTAGCGGGGTAATCTCCTACGAGCAGTACTTC.